Shown below are 17 T cell receptor beta chains from a single sample sequenced in a study of blood T cells in healthy people across ages. Sample-barcoded 5' priming and a J-beta primer mix drove a second PCR of roughly 7 to 11 cycles. MiXCR was run by TCRdb on the 5' RACE reads, yielding one entry per CDR3 protein. Among about 650,000 distinct CDR3 sequences, about 34% were seen once, and the ten largest hold approximately 15%. The sequenced material came from blood. The receptors originated from a woman aged 80 or older in good health.

The chain recombines TRBV7-8 with TRBJ2-1; TRBD2 agrees at 11 bases. Germline V lookup: CDR1 SGHVS, CDR2 FQNEAQ. V was clipped by 2 bases and J by 5 bases; unmatched bases: 5. This CDR3 contains 16 residues. The CDR3 is CASSLTGTSGHNEQFF. DNA for the CDR3: TGTGCCAGCAGCTTAACCGGGACTAGCGGACACAATGAGCAGTTCTTC. The whole variable domain, filled in from reference TRBV7-8 and TRBJ2-1, reads GAGVSQSPRYKVAKRGQDVALRCDPISGHVSLFWYQQALGQGPEFLTYFQNEAQLDKSGLPSDRFFAERPEGSVSTLKIQRTQQEDSAVYLCASSLTGTSGHNEQFFGPGTRLTVL.

V gene TRBV20-1 combines with J gene TRBJ2-1; D is perhaps TRBD2 (6 bases). Germline CDR1 and CDR2: DFQATT and SNEGSKA (reference sequence). V was clipped by 6 bases and J by 6 bases, with 24 bases between them. The CDR3 spans 16 residues. The CDR3 region is CSAPTDGSGRRNEQFF. The DNA of the CDR3 is TGCAGTGCCCCCACAGACGGGAGTGGTCGTCGCAATGAGCAGTTCTTC.

This clonotype was seen at least ten times. One end of the junction is discordant with germline, which a read error may explain. The rearrangement links TRBV20-1 to TRBJ2-5; unclear D gene. This CDR3 contains 13 residues. CDR1 and CDR2 (germline): DFQATT, SNEGSKA (reference sequence). This chain's CDR3 is CSARVVIQGTQYF. CDR3 coding DNA: TGCAGTGCTAGAGTAGTGATCCAAGGGACCCAGTACTTC.

This clonotype was counted ten times or more. The chain joins TRBV10-3 to TRBJ2-5, with 9 bases matching TRBD1. Germline CDR1 and CDR2: ENHRY and SYGVKD. The CDR3 totals 14 residues. Losses at the gene ends were 4 bases for V and 3 bases for J; bases not matched to a gene: 3. CDR3 residues: CAISVRDREETQYF. The CDR3 region has the DNA TGTGCCATCAGTGTCCGGGACAGGGAAGAGACCCAGTACTTC.

This clonotype was detected ten times or more. This rearrangement joins TRBV7-8 to TRBJ2-1; 9 bases line up with TRBD1. The V segment lost 0 bases and the J segment 7 bases; nucleotides outside the gene matches: 7. The CDR3 has 16 residues. CDR1 is SGHVS and CDR2 is FQNEAQ in the germline V gene. This CDR3 reads CASSLAGTGIWNEQFF. In nucleotides, the CDR3 is TGTGCCAGCAGCTTAGCGGGGACAGGGATTTGGAATGAGCAGTTCTTC.

The rearrangement joins TRBV6-2 or TRBV6-3 to TRBJ1-1, with D hard to call. The V and J ends lost 11 bases and 4 bases respectively, with 17 bases between them. The CDR3 spans 13 residues. Germline CDR1 reads MNHEY; CDR2 reads SVGEGT. CDR3 bases: TGTGCCGCAAGGCGGCAGACCCTCACTGAAGCTTTCTTT. Residues: CAARRQTLTEAFF.

The J gene is TRBJ2-4, the V gene TRBV5-1, with 9 bases aligning to TRBD2. CDR1 SGHRS and CDR2 YFSETQ come from the germline V gene. J lost 3 bases, V lost 3 bases, and 7 bases had no gene match. This CDR3 comprises 16 residues. In DNA form, the CDR3 reads TGCGCCAGCAGCTATTCCAGCGGGGGGAGCAAAAACATTCAGTACTTC. This gives the protein CASSYSSGGSKNIQYF.

In this sample, this clonotype turned up many times. The chain employs TRBV6-1 and TRBJ1-2, with 10 bases fitting TRBD1. The CDR3 sequence is 14 residues long. Germline CDR1 is MNHNS and CDR2 is SASEGT. With 7 bases clipped from V and 7 bases from J, the junction kept 9 bases outside the gene matches. CDR3 in DNA: TGTGCCAGCACCCCGACAGGGGGCTTCTCTGGCTACACCTTC. Translating it yields CASTPTGGFSGYTF.

In this sample, this clonotype turned up many times. The V call is TRBV10-2, the J call TRBJ1-2, with 8 positions matching TRBD1. The CDR3 consists of 16 residues. J gave up 5 bases and V 0 bases, and 8 bases lay outside the gene matches. Looked up from germline, CDR1 is WSHSY and CDR2 is SAAADI. The CDR3: CASSESLGTGGYGYTF. DNA of the CDR3: TGCGCCAGCAGTGAGTCTTTAGGGACAGGTGGTTATGGCTACACCTTC.

This sequence joins TRBV6-2 or TRBV6-3 and TRBJ1-5; possible D gene TRBD1, 6 bases. Germline assignment: CDR1 MNHEY and CDR2 SVGEGT. The germline V and J ends were trimmed by 2 bases and 3 bases, with 11 bases remaining between them. There are 15 residues in the CDR3. CDR3 protein: CASSYLDRLNQPQHF. DNA of the CDR3: TGTGCCAGCAGTTACCTGGACAGACTCAATCAGCCCCAGCATTTT.

This clonotype was counted many times. The chain links TRBV12-3 or TRBV12-4 to TRBJ2-2, with D possibly being TRBD2 (6 bases). V dropped 5 bases and J dropped 4 bases, with 17 bases sitting between them. CDR3 length: 16 amino acids. The CDR3 protein is CASSPDWTMGTGELFF. For the CDR3, the DNA is TGTGCCAGCAGTCCGGATTGGACTATGGGCACCGGGGAGCTGTTTTTT.

This clonotype was detected only once. The V gene is TRBV20-1, the J gene TRBJ1-1; D is perhaps TRBD1 (5 bases). V was clipped by 2 bases and J by 5 bases, with 12 bases between them. Germline V gene sequence: CDR1 DFQATT, CDR2 SNEGSKA (reference sequence). The CDR3 runs 13 residues. The CDR3 nucleotides are TGCAGTGCTAGAACGGGGGTCCGGACTGAAGCTTTCTTT. Amino acid sequence: CSARTGVRTEAFF.

This clonotype appeared many times. The rearrangement uses TRBV5-1 and TRBJ1-2; unclear D gene. V gave up 3 bases and J gave up 6 bases, with 21 bases separating them. The CDR3 has 16 amino acids. Germline V lookup: CDR1 SGHRS, CDR2 YFSETQ. CDR3 amino acids: CASSSVPIISGHGYTF. Here the CDR3 DNA reads TGCGCCAGCAGCTCGGTACCAATTATTTCTGGCCATGGCTACACCTTC.

This clonotype has at least ten counts. A much bigger clone sits one base away, suggesting this may be a read error. The gene calls are TRBV27 and TRBJ2-1; 9 bases match TRBD2. The germline CDR1 and CDR2 sequences are MNHEY and SMNVEV (reference sequence). The ends lost 6 bases at V and 7 bases at J; junction bases unmatched: 4. The length of the CDR3 is 13 residues. Written as DNA, the CDR3 is TGTGCCAGCAGGCGGGGGGGGTATAATGAGCAGTTCTTC. It codes for CASRRGGYNEQFF.

In its sample, this clonotype was seen once. The chain is built from TRBV28 and TRBJ1-1; weak D call: TRBD1 (5 bases). In germline, CDR1 is MDHEN, CDR2 SYDVKM. There are 14 residues in the CDR3. V gave up 7 bases and J gave up 4 bases, with 16 bases separating them. The CDR3 is CASTPQGWSTEAFF. CDR3 nucleotide sequence: TGTGCCAGCACCCCGCAGGGATGGAGCACTGAAGCTTTCTTT. The whole variable domain, remainder taken from reference TRBV28 and TRBJ1-1, is DVKVTQSSRYLVKRTGEKVFLECVQDMDHENMFWYRQDPGLGLRLIYFSYDVKMKEKGDIPEGYSVSREKKERFSLILESASTNQTSMYLCASTPQGWSTEAFFGQGTRLTVV.

A word on this clonotype: A much larger clone lies one base from this, so it may be a read error. V usage is TRBV5-1 and J usage is TRBJ1-2; a possible D gene is TRBD1 (5 bases). The germline V gene encodes CDR1 SGHRS and CDR2 YFSETQ. The CDR3 length is 15 residues. The CDR3 protein is CASSLSPGGNSGYTF. In nucleotides, the CDR3 is TGCGCCAGCAGCTTGTCCCCGGGGGGGAACTCTGGCTACACCTTC.

The sample holds many counts of this clonotype. V gene TRBV12-3 or TRBV12-4 combines with J gene TRBJ1-5; D remains unclear. The V gene lost 3 bases and the J gene lost 1 base, with 10 bases spanning the gap. The CDR3 runs to 15 residues. CDR3 sequence (DNA): TGTGCCAGCAGTTTGTCCGGACGGAGCAATCAGCCCCAGCATTTT. Its protein product is CASSLSGRSNQPQHF.